This T cell receptor (beta chain) was sequenced for a study of T cell repertoires in cytomegalovirus infection. In the study overall: Shared public TCR beta signatures pointed to both CMV infection and a matching HLA type.

CDR3 size: 14 residues. Germline CDR1 and CDR2: SQVTM and ANQGSEA. The V gene lost 4 bases and the J gene lost 0 bases, with 9 bases spanning the gap. TCRdb re-analysed the reads in MiXCR, keeping a single row per CDR3 protein. Seen here are 150,000 to 200,000 distinct CDR3 sequences, 28% observed once, and the top ten hold approximately 31%. Sample: PBMCs. The V call is TRBV29-1, the J call TRBJ2-2; D is unclear. The clonotype was recovered from a human donor in good health (CMV status not recorded). Some clones in this sample may be carry-over from other donors' samples. The CDR3 spells CSVGQRTNTGELFF. CDR3 DNA: TGCAGCGTTGGGCAGAGAACGAACACCGGGGAGCTGTTTTTT.